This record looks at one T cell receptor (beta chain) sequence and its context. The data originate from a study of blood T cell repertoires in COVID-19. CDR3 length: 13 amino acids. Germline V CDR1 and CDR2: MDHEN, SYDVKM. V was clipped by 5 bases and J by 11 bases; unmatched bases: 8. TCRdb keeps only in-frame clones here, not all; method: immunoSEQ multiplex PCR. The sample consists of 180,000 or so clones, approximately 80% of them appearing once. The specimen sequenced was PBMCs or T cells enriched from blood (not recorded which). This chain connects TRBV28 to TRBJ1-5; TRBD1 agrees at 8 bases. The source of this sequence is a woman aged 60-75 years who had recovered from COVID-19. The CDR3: CASSPGQVRAQHF. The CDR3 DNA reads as TGTGCCAGCAGTCCGGGACAGGTACGGGCCCAGCATTTT.